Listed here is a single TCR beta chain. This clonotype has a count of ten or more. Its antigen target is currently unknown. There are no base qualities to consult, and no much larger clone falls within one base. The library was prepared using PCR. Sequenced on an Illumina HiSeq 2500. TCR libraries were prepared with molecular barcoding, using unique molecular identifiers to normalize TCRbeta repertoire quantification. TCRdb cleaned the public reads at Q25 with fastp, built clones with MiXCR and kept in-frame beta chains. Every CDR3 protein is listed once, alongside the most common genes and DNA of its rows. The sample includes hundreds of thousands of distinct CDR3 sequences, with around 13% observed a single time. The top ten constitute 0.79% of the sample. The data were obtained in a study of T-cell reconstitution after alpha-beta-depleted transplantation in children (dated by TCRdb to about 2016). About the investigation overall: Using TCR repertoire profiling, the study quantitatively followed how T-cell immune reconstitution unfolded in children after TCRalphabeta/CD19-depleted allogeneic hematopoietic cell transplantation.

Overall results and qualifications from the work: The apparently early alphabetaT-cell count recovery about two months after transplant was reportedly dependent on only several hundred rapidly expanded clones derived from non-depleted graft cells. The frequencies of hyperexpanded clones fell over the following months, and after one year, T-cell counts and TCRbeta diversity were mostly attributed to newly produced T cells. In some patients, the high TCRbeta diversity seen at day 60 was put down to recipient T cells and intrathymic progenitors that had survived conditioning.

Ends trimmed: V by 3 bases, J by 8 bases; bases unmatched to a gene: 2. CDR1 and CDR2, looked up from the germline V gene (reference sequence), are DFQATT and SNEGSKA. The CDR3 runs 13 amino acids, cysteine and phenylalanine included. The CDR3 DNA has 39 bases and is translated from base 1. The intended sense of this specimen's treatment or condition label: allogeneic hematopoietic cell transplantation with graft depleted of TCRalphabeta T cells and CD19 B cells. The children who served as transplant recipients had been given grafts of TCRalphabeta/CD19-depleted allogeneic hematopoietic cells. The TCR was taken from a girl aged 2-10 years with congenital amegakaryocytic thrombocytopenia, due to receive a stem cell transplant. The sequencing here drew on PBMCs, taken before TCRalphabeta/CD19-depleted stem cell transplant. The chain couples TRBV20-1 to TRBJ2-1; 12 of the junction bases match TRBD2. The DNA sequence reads TGCAGTGCTAGGGCTAGCGGGAGGGATGAGCAGTTCTTC. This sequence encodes CSARASGRDEQFF.